The 5 T cell receptor beta chains in this list originate from one sample, sequenced in a study of Ad26.COV2.S vaccination and SARS-CoV-2 variants. As to treatment: approximately 18 received Ad26.COV2.S at low or high dose, single or two shots; roughly five received placebo; per-sample allocation not given. The samples date from day 63 after the first vaccine or placebo injection. Generated by immunoSEQ multiplex PCR, the TCRdb table keeps only in-frame clones and is missing some. Of 440,000 or so clones in the sample, less than 95% were seen once. This material consisted of peripheral blood, taken in a trial of Ad26.COV2.S vaccine versus placebo. The source of these receptors is a person between 18 and 65 years old who received the Ad26.COV2.S COVID-19 vaccine or a placebo.

The chain employs TRBV3-1 (or the pseudogene TRBV3-2) and TRBJ2-7, with D possibly matching TRBD2 (6 bases). Trimming shortened V by 4 bases and J by 2 bases, and 9 bases separated the two germline ends. The germline V gene has CDR1 LGHDT and CDR2 YNNKEL (reference sequence). The CDR3 totals 13 residues. The CDR3 DNA reads TGTGCCAGCAGCCCCCCGGGAGCCTACGAGCAGTACTTC. It translates to CASSPPGAYEQYF.

The V and J genes are TRBV19 and TRBJ1-2; 8 positions match TRBD1. The CDR3 totals 13 residues. Germline CDR1 and CDR2: LNHDA and SQIVND (reference sequence). V shed 7 bases, J shed 8 bases, and the junction held 9 bases outside the gene matches. CDR3 region: CASTLDRGEGYTF. DNA for the CDR3: TGTGCCAGTACCCTCGACAGGGGTGAAGGCTACACCTTC.

A remark on this clone: This CDR3 is also generated by other DNA sequences in the sample. The chain couples TRBV3-1 (or the pseudogene TRBV3-2) to TRBJ2-2; D uncertain. The V end lost 2 bases, the J end lost 5 bases, and 0 bases lay between the germline ends. This CDR3 region has 11 residues. The germline V gene has CDR1 LGHDT and CDR2 YNNKEL (reference sequence). This CDR3 reads CASSQTGELFF. CDR3 bases: TGTGCCAGCAGCCAAACCGGGGAGCTGTTTTTT.

The J gene is TRBJ2-1, the V gene TRBV4-3; 12 nucleotides agree with TRBD2. This CDR3 region has 16 residues. Germline CDR1 is LGHNA and CDR2 is YSLEER. The V gene end was trimmed by 0 bases and the J gene end by 4 bases; junction bases not matched to a gene: 1. The CDR3 region is CASSQELAGGYNEQFF. Written as DNA, the CDR3 is TGCGCCAGCAGCCAAGAACTAGCGGGAGGTTACAATGAGCAGTTCTTC.

V is TRBV28 and J is TRBJ2-5; the match to TRBD2 covers 9 bases. This CDR3 is built from 14 residues. V trimming: 8 bases; J trimming: 5 bases; junction bases outside the gene matches: 9. Germline values: CDR1 MDHEN, CDR2 SYDVKM. CDR3 DNA sequence: TGTGCCAGCTCCGCTAGCGGGGAAGTCGAGACCCAGTACTTC. This encodes CASSASGEVETQYF.